The clone carrying this T cell receptor beta chain was seen a few times. The antigen is undetermined. One entry per CDR3 protein results from TCRdb running MiXCR on the 5' RACE reads. The table lists hundreds of thousands of distinct CDR3 sequences, less than 15% of them singletons. These data are taken from a study of T cells after yellow fever vaccination. Study details: Low-cell-number fractions underwent preparation using SMART-Seq v4 Ultra Low Input.

General study findings and limits: It was the secondary response that reached its peak faster, day 5 versus 15, but it was weaker.

This CDR3 spans 14 amino acids. V was pared by 4 bases and J by 2 bases, with 3 bases of the junction left unmatched. The germline V gene has CDR1 SGHRS and CDR2 YFSETQ. The source of this sequence is a man under 40 who received the YFV17D yellow fever vaccine. This sequence joins TRBV5-1 and TRBJ2-3, with TRBD2 matching over 8 bases. This sample comprised PBMCs, obtained on the day of the yellow fever booster vaccination. The CDR3 sequence is CASSRGGYTDTQYF. CDR3 nucleotides: TGCGCCAGCAGCCGGGGGGGATACACAGATACGCAGTATTTT.